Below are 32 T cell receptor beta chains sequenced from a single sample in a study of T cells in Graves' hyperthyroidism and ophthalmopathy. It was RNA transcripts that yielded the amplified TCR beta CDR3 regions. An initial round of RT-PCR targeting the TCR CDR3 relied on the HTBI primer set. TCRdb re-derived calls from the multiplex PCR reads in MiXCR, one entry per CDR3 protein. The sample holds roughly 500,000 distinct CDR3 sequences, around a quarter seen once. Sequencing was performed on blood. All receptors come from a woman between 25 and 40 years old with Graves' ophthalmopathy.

The CDR3 bases are TGTGCCAGCAGCATACAGGGGAGCTCTGGAAACACCATATATTTT. This encodes CASSIQGSSGNTIYF. The V gene is TRBV9, the J gene TRBJ1-3; 7 bases fit TRBD1. The trim removed 4 bases at V and 0 bases at J, leaving 4 bases unmatched. The CDR3 runs to 15 residues. CDR1 is SGDLS and CDR2 is YYNGEE in the germline V gene.

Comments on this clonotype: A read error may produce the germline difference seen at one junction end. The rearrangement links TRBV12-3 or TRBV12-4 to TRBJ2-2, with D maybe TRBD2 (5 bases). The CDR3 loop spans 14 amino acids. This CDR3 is CASSSAQGSGDLFF. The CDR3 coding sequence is TGTGCCAGCAGTTCGGCTCAAGGCTCCGGGGATCTGTTTTTT.

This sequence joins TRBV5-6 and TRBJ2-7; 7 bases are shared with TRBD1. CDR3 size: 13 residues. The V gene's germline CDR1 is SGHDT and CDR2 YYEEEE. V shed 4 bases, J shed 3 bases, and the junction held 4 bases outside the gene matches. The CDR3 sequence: CASSEGQVYEQYF. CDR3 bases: TGTGCCAGCAGCGAAGGACAGGTCTACGAGCAGTACTTC.

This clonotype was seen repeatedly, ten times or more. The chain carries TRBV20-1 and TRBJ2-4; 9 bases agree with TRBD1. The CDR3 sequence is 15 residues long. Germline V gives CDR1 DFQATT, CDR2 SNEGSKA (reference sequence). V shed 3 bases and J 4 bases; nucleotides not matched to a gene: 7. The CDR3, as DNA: TGCAGTGCTAGGGGGACAGGGCTTAAAAAAAACATTCAGTACTTC. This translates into CSARGTGLKKNIQYF.

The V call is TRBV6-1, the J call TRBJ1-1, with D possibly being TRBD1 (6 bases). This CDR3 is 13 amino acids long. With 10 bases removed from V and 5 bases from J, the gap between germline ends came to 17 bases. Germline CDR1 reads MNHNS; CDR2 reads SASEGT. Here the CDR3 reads CATKGGQETEAFF. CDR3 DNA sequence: TGTGCCACCAAAGGGGGGCAGGAGACTGAAGCTTTCTTT.

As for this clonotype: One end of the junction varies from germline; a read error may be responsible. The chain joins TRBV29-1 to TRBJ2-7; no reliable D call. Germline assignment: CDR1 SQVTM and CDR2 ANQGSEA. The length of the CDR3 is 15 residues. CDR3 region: CASSIDLRPIHEQYF. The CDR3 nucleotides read TGTGCCAGTAGTATAGATCTCCGCCCGATCCACGAGCAGTACTTC.

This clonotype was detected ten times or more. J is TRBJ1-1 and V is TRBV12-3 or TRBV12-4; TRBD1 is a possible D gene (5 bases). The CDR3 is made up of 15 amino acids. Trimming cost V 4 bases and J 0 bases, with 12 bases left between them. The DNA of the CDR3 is TGTGCCAGCAGTTCACTTGACAGCCTGAACACTGAAGCTTTCTTT. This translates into CASSSLDSLNTEAFF.

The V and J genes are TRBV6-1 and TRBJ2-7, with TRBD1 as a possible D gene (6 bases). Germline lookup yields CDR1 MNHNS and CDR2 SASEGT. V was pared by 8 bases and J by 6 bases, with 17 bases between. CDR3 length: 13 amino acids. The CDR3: CASSKGEALEQYF. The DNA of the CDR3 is TGTGCCAGCTCAAAGGGGGAAGCCCTCGAGCAGTACTTC.

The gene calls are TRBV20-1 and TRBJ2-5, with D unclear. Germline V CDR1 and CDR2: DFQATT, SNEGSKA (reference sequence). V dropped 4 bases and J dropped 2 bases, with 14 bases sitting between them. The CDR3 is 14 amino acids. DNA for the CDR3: TGCAGTGCTACAAGATCTGCCGGGCAAGAGACCCAGTACTTC. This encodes CSATRSAGQETQYF.

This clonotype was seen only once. Here the CDR3 DNA reads TGCAGCGTGGACAGGGGCAATCAGCCCCAGCATTTT. Translation gives CSVDRGNQPQHF. The chain carries TRBV20-1 and TRBJ1-5, with 8 bases matching TRBD1. Germline V lookup: CDR1 DFQATT, CDR2 SNEGSKA (reference sequence). The CDR3 contains 12 residues.

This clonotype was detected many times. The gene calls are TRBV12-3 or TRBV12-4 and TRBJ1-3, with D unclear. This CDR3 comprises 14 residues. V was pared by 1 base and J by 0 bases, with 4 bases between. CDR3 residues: CASSLENSGNTIYF. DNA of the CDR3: TGTGCCAGCAGTTTAGAGAACTCTGGAAACACCATATATTTT.

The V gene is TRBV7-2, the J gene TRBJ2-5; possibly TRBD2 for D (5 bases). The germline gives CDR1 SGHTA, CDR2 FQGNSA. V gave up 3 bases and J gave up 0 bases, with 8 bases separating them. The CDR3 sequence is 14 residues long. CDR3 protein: CASSFHGDQETQYF. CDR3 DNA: TGTGCCAGCAGCTTTCACGGGGACCAAGAGACCCAGTACTTC.

The CDR3: CATDHPSGTSYEQYF. The CDR3 DNA sequence: TGTGCCACGGACCATCCTAGCGGGACGTCCTACGAGCAGTACTTC. The V call is TRBV6-2 or TRBV6-3, the J call TRBJ2-7; 9 bases map to TRBD2. J gave up 1 base and V 10 bases, and 11 bases lay outside the gene matches. The CDR3 runs 15 residues. Germline CDR1 and CDR2: MNHEY and SVGEGT.

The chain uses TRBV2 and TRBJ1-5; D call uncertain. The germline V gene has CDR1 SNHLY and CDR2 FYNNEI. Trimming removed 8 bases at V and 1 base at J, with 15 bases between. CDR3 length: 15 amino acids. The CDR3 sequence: CASGWEQISNQPQHF. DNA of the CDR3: TGTGCCAGCGGATGGGAACAGATAAGCAATCAGCCCCAGCATTTT. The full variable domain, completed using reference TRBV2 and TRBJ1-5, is EPEVTQTPSHQVTQMGQEVILRCVPISNHLYFYWYRQILGQKVEFLVSFYNNEISEKSEIFDDQFSVERPDGSNFTLKIRSTKLEDSAMYFCASGWEQISNQPQHFGDGTRLSIL.

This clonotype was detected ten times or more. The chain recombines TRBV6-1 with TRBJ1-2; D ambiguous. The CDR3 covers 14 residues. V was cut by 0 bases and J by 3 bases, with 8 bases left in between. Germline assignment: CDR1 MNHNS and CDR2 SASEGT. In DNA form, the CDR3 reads TGTGCCAGCAGTGAAGCTCCCGGGGACTATGGCTACACCTTC. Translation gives CASSEAPGDYGYTF.

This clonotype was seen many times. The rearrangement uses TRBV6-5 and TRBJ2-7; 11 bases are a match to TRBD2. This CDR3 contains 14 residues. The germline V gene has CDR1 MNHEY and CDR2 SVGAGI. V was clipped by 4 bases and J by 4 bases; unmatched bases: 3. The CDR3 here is CASSLLAGEYEQYF. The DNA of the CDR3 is TGTGCCAGCAGTTTACTAGCGGGGGAATACGAGCAGTACTTC.

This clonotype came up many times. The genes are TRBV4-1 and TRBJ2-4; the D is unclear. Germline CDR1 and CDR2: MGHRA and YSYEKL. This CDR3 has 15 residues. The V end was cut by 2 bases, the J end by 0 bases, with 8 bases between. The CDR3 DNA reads TGCGCCAGCAGCCAAAACCTTCTAGCCAAAAACATTCAGTACTTC. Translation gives CASSQNLLAKNIQYF.

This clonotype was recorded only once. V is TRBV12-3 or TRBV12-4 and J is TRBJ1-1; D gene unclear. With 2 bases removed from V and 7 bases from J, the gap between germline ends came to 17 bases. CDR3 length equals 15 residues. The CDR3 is CASSLSGRVGSEAFF. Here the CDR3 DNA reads TGTGCCAGCAGTTTAAGTGGTAGGGTCGGGAGTGAAGCTTTCTTT.

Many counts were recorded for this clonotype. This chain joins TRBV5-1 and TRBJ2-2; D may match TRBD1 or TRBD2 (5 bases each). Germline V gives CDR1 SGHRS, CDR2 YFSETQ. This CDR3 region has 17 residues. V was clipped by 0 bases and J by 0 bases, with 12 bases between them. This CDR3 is CASSLGWGSANTGELFF. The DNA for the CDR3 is TGCGCCAGCAGCTTGGGTTGGGGGTCGGCGAACACCGGGGAGCTGTTTTTT.

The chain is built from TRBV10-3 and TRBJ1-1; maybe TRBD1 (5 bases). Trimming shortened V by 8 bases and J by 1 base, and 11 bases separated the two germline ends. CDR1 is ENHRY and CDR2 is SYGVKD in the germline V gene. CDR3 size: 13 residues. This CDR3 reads CAIGGQGNTEAFF. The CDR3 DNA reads TGTGCCATCGGCGGGCAGGGGAACACTGAAGCTTTCTTT.

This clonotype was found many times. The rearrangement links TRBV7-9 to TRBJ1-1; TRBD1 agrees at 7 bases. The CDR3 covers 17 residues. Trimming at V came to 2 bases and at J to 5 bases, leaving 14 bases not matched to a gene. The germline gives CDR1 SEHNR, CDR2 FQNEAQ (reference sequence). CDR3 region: CASSLFRKGALGTEAFF. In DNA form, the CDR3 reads TGTGCCAGCAGCTTATTTCGTAAGGGGGCGTTAGGGACTGAAGCTTTCTTT.

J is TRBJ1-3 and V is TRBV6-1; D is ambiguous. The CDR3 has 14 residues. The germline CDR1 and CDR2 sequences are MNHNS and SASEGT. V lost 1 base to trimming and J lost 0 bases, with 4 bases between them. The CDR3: CASSEGVSGNTIYF. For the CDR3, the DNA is TGTGCCAGCAGTGAAGGGGTCTCTGGAAACACCATATATTTT.

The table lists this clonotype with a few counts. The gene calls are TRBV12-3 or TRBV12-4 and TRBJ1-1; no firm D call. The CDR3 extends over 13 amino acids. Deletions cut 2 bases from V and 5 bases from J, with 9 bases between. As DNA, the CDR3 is TGTGCCAGCAGTTTAATAGCGGGTACTGAAGCTTTCTTT. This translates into CASSLIAGTEAFF.

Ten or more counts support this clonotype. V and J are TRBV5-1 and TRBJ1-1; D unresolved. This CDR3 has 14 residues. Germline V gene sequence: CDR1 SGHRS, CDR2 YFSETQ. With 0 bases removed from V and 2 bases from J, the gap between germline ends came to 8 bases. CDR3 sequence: CASSLGPANTEAFF. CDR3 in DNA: TGCGCCAGCAGCTTGGGTCCAGCAAACACTGAAGCTTTCTTT.

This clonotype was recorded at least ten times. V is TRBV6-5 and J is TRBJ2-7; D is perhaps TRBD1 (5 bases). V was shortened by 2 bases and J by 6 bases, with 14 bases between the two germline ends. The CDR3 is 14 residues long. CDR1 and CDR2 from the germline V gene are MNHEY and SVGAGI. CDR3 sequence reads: CASSYIPGSAEQYF. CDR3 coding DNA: TGTGCCAGCAGTTACATCCCAGGGTCTGCCGAGCAGTACTTC.

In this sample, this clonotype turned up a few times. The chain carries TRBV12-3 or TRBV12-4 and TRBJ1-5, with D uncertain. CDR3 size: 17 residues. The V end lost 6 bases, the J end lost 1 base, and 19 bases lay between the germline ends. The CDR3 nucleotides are TGTGCCAGCAGCCCAACCCGGTCCAGGACGAGCAATCAGCCCCAGCATTTT. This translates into CASSPTRSRTSNQPQHF.

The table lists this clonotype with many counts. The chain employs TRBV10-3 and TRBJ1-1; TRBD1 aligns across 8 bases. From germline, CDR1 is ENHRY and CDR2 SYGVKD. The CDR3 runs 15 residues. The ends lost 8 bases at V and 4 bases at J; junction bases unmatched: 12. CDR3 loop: CAIGRATGGFTEAFF. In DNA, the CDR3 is TGTGCCATCGGGAGGGCTACAGGGGGGTTCACTGAAGCTTTCTTT.

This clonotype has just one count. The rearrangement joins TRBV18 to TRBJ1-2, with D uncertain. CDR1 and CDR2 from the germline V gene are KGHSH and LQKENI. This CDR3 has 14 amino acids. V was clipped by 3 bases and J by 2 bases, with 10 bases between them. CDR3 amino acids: CASSPPGQNYGYTF. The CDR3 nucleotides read TGTGCCAGCTCACCCCCCGGGCAGAACTATGGCTACACCTTC.

DNA of the CDR3: TGTGCCAGCAGCGTAGGCTCAGGGGCCCAGCCCCAGCATTTT. The encoded protein is CASSVGSGAQPQHF. The chain couples TRBV9 to TRBJ1-5; the D gene is possibly TRBD1 (6 bases). The length of the CDR3 is 14 residues. V shed 0 bases and J shed 7 bases, with 11 bases lying between them. Germline CDR1 and CDR2: SGDLS and YYNGEE.

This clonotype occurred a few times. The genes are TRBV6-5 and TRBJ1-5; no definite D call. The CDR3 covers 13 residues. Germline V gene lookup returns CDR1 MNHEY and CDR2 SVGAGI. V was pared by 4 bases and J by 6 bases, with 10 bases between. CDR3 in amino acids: CASSFGSGQPQHF. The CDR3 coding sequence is TGTGCCAGCAGTTTCGGATCGGGTCAGCCCCAGCATTTT.

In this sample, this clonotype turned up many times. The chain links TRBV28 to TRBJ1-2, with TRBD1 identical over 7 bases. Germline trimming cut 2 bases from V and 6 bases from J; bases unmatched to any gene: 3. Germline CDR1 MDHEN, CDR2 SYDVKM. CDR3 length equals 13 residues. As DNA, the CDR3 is TGTGCCAGCAGTTTACTGACAGGGAATGGCTACACCTTC. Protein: CASSLLTGNGYTF.

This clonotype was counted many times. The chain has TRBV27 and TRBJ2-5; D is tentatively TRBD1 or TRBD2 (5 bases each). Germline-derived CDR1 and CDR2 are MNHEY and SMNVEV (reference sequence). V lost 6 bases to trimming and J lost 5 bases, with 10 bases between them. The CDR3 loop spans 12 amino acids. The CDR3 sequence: CASRGDGETQYF. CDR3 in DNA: TGTGCCAGCAGGGGGGACGGGGAGACCCAGTACTTC.